This TCR beta chain was recorded in a study of early T cells in non-severe SARS-CoV-2 infection. Each CDR3 protein gets one entry after TCRdb re-called the 5' RACE reads with MiXCR. This table has roughly 24,000 distinct CDR3 sequences, roughly 3.5% appearing once. This clonotype occurred many times. Germline values: CDR1 SGHNT, CDR2 YENEEA. CDR3 length: 14 residues. V was cut by 1 base and J by 3 bases, with 9 bases left in between. The chain links TRBV11-3 to TRBJ1-1, with a tentative D call TRBD1 (5 bases). The receptor's source is an adult who was a healthcare worker with PCR-confirmed SARS-CoV-2 infection or an uninfected control (not recorded which). Sequencing was performed on whole blood. CDR3 sequence (DNA): TGTGCCAGCAGCTTAGTCCGAGGGGACACTGAAGCTTTCTTT. Translation: CASSLVRGDTEAFF.